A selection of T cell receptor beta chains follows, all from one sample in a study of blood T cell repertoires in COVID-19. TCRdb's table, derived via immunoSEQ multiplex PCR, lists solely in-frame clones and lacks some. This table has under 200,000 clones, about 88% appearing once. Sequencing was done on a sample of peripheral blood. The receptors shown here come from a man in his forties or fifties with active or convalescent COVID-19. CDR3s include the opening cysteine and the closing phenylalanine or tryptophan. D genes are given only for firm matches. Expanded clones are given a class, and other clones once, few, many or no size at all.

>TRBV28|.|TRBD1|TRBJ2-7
CASTEQGASYEQYF
TGTGCCAGCACCGAACAGGGGGCATCATACGAGCAGTACTTC
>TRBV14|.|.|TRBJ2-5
CASSQVSAGAEETQYF
TGTGCCAGCAGCCAAGTATCGGCAGGGGCCGAAGAGACCCAGTACTTC
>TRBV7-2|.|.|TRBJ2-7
CASSPPGYLYEQYF
TGTGCCAGCAGCCCCCCGGGGTATCTCTACGAGCAGTACTTC
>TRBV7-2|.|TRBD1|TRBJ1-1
CASSWGQGNTEAFF
TGTGCCAGCAGCTGGGGACAGGGGAACACTGAAGCTTTCTTT
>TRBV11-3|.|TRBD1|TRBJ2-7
CASSLERTGGTYEQYF
TGTGCCAGCAGCTTAGAACGGACAGGGGGAACCTACGAGCAGTACTTC
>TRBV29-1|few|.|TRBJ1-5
CSVGAAVNQPQHF
TGCAGCGTTGGGGCAGCGGTAAATCAGCCCCAGCATTTT
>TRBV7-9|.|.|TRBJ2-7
CASSFRGFSYEQYF
TGTGCCAGCAGCTTCCGGGGGTTCTCCTACGAGCAGTACTTC
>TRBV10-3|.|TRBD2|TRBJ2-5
CAISDPSGGRETQYF
TGTGCCATCAGTGATCCTAGCGGGGGACGGGAGACCCAGTACTTC
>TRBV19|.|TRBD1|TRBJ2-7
CASSMGQSAYEQYF
TGTGCCAGTAGTATGGGACAGTCCGCCTACGAGCAGTACTTC
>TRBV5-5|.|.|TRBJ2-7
CASSPDPDRSEQYF
TGTGCCAGCAGCCCAGACCCTGACAGAAGCGAGCAGTACTTC
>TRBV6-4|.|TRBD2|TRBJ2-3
CASSDDTSGGADTQYF
TGTGCCAGCAGTGACGATACTAGCGGGGGGGCAGATACGCAGTATTTT
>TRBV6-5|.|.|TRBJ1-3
CASRAGAGNTIYF
TGTGCCAGCAGGGCAGGGGCGGGAAACACCATATATTTT
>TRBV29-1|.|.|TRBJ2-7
CSVSESAEEQYF
TGCAGCGTCTCAGAATCTGCAGAAGAGCAGTACTTC
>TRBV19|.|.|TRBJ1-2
CASTQLGYGYTF
TGTGCCAGTACCCAACTTGGCTATGGCTACACCTTC
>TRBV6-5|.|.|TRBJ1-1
CASSYLGSEAFF
TGTGCCAGCAGTTACCTCGGGTCGGAAGCTTTCTTT
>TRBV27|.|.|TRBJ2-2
CASSLFGDGGELFF
TGTGCCAGCAGTTTATTCGGGGATGGCGGGGAGCTGTTTTTT
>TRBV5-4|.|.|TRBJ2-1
CASRGQGIVNEQFF
TGTGCCAGCAGAGGTCAGGGGATTGTGAATGAGCAGTTCTTC
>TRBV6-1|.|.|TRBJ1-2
CASSDGGNLGYTF
TGTGCCAGCAGTGATGGGGGGAACCTTGGCTACACCTTC
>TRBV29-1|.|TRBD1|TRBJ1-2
CSVEVYRGYGYTF
TGCAGCGTTGAAGTCTACAGGGGATATGGCTACACCTTC
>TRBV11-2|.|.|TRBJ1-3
CASSLPPRESSGNTIYF
TGTGCCAGCAGCTTACCTCCGAGGGAGAGCTCTGGAAACACCATATATTTT
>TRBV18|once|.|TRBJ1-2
CASSPGGDGGWSYGYTF
TGTGCCAGCTCACCTGGGGGGGATGGGGGCTGGAGCTATGGCTACACCTTC
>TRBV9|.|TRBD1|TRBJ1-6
CASSSAGQGSSYNSPLHF
TGTGCCAGCAGCTCGGCGGGACAGGGGAGCTCCTATAATTCACCCCTCCACTTT
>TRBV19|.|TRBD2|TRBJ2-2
CASSPPTSGSPRELFF
TGTGCCAGTAGTCCGCCGACTAGCGGGAGCCCCAGGGAGCTGTTTTTT
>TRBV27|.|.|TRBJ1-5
CASTLRGNSNQPQHF
TGTGCCAGCACCTTGAGAGGGAATAGCAATCAGCCCCAGCATTTT
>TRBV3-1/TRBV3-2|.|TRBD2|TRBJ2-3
CASSQGLPIDTQYF
TGTGCCAGCAGCCAGGGACTACCCATAGATACGCAGTATTTT
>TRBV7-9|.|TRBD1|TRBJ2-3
CASSLESLVGTGPTDTQYF
TGTGCCAGCAGCTTAGAGTCGTTGGTGGGGACAGGGCCTACAGATACGCAGTATTTT
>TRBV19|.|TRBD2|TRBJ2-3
CASGLAGPTTDTQYF
TGTGCCAGCGGACTAGCGGGGCCGACCACAGATACGCAGTATTTT
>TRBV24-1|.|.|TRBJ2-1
CASGGYNEQFF
TGTGCGAGTGGCGGTTACAATGAGCAGTTCTTC
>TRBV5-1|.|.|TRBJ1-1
CASSLSADTEAFF
TGCGCCAGCAGCTTGTCGGCGGACACTGAAGCTTTCTTT
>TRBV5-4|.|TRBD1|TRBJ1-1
CASSLDGTGNTEAFF
TGTGCCAGCAGCTTGGATGGGACAGGGAACACTGAAGCTTTCTTT
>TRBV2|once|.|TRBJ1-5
CASSPGGWGANQPQHF
TGTGCCAGCAGTCCCGGAGGGTGGGGAGCGAATCAGCCCCAGCATTTT
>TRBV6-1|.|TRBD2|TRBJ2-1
CASSDPLREIYEQFF
TGTGCCAGCAGTGACCCCCTGCGGGAGATATATGAGCAGTTCTTC
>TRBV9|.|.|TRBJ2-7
CASSVGSGNYEQYF
TGTGCCAGCAGCGTAGGGTCAGGGAACTACGAGCAGTACTTC
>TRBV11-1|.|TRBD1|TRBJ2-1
CASSLVYRGLGREQFF
TGTGCCAGCAGCTTAGTTTACAGGGGGCTCGGGCGTGAGCAGTTCTTC
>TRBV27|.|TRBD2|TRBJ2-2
CASSRGTSGRTGELFF
TGTGCCAGCAGTCGTGGGACTAGCGGGCGCACCGGGGAGCTGTTTTTT
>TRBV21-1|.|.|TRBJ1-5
CASTLRRVRNQPQHF
TGTGCCAGCACCCTGAGGAGAGTTAGAAATCAGCCCCAGCATTTT
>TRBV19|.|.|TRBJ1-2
CASRSLEGLGGGYTF
TGTGCCAGTAGATCCCTTGAGGGACTGGGAGGTGGCTACACCTTC
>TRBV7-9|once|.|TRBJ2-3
CASSLASRASTDTQYF
TGTGCCAGCAGCTTAGCGTCCAGGGCCAGCACAGATACGCAGTATTTT
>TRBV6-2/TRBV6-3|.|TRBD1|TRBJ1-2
CASSRDSIYGYTF
TGTGCCAGCAGTCGGGACAGCATTTATGGCTACACCTTC
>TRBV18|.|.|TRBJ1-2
CASSPGLIYGYTF
TGTGCCAGCTCACCAGGCCTTATCTATGGCTACACCTTC